This entry is about one T cell receptor beta chain. Its antigen is still unknown. The data derive from a study of T cells after yellow fever vaccination. Study-level information: Fractions with few cells were prepared using SMART-Seq v4 Ultra Low Input.

Template switching with 5'RACE generated the TCR cDNA and added a universal primer site and UMIs. TCRdb fed the 5' RACE reads into MiXCR, producing one record per CDR3 protein. The table records 600,000 to 750,000 distinct CDR3 sequences, more than 9% of them present only once. V shed 0 bases and J shed 4 bases, with 7 bases lying between them. The length of the CDR3 is 14 residues. Study outcomes and limitations: Booster sampling recovered most clones from primary vaccination (approximately 97% CD4, around 90% CD8). The bulk population could contribute abundant contaminating clonotypes to FACS-sorted repertoires.

Here the sequenced sample was PBMCs, taken on the day of the yellow fever booster vaccination. This receptor was obtained from a man between 25 and 39 years old who received the YFV17D yellow fever vaccine. This chain joins TRBV12-3 or TRBV12-4 and TRBJ2-1; D uncertain. Written as DNA, the CDR3 is TGTGCCAGCAGTTTAGCGTCCCAATACAATGAGCAGTTCTTC. Translated, it gives CASSLASQYNEQFF.